The source of this T cell receptor (beta chain) is a study of blood T cell repertoires in COVID-19 (dated by TCRdb to 2020 to 2022). For the wider study: The collaborator samples originated in the United States, Italy and Spain and spanned the acute and convalescent phases of COVID-19. The repertoires were made available in a free public database intended to serve as a resource for research on the immune response to SARS-CoV-2. Sample metadata almost always included a de-identified subject ID, COVID-19 status, age in years and sex. The prospective study material was composed of cDNA or gDNA derived from T cells, B-cell-depleted T cells, or PBMCs. The samples were drawn from two sources: the first 160 participants of the ongoing ImmuneRACE study, and 1,200 or so subjects contributed by 6 global collaborators. Where available, HLA class I and class II types were taken from metadata supplied by the sample provider and were not determined by assay-based typing. The dataset comprised deeply sampled blood TCRbeta repertoires from subjects exposed to, actively infected with, or recovered from COVID-19. General study outcomes and caveats: The quantity of clinical and demographic metadata differed by source and by participant and was supplied without curation.

V and J are truncated by 1 base and 2 bases respectively, leaving an intervening sequence of 5 bases. The CDR3 goes from the cysteine to the phenylalanine over 13 residues. CDR3 DNA is the only sequence kept; it has 39 bases, read in frame from the first base. Per the germline V gene, SGHDN is the CDR1 and FVKESK is the CDR2. TCRbeta CDR3 regions were amplified from genomic DNA using the immunoSEQ Assay, a bias-controlled multiplex PCR. In the paper's pipeline: The number of nucleated cells in each sample was estimated from the amplification of reference gene primers within the assay. Sequence reads were collapsed and filtered to measure the absolute abundance of every unique TCRbeta CDR3 rearrangement. For each sample, productive Simpson clonality was calculated by taking the square root of Simpson's diversity index across productive rearrangements. In its TCRdb copy, this immuneACCESS table keeps in-frame sequences only and misses some clones. Where compared with another copy, unresolved V genes explain less than half of these, and the others have no known cause. V and J calls and clone size are copied from that table; D and trimming were computed from the DNA. A total of under 150,000 clones appear in this sample, around nine tenths of them only once. 1.5% to 1.9% of the sample is taken by the ten largest.

The collaborating institutions used their own protocols to collect whole blood in K2EDTA tubes. For TCRbeta analysis, collaborator samples were shipped as frozen whole blood, as isolated PBMCs, or as DNA extracted from either sample type. This clone was recorded a few times. This clone's antigen is unknown. The record has no base qualities; no much larger clone is one base away. The V gene is TRBV14 and the J gene is TRBJ1-2, with no confident D gene call. The receptor's source is a human donor in a cohort sampled during active COVID-19. Specimen: peripheral blood. Here the CDR3 is given as CASSQAPNYGYTF. The sequenced DNA: TGTGCCAGCAGCCAAGCCCCAAACTATGGCTACACCTTC.